These 16 T cell receptor beta chains originate from one sample sequenced in a study of resident and recirculating memory T cells in vitiligo (dated by TCRdb to the late 2010s). Library generation was performed with the immunoSEQ multiplex PCR assay. Held by TCRdb, this immuneACCESS table contains in-frame sequences only and omits some clones. Under half of the omission traces to an unresolved V gene where checked; the cause of the rest is unknown. The sample profile shows around 78,000 clones; about 90% of them were found once. Roughly 5.1% of the sample rests with the top ten. Sequencing input: blood. These receptors were collected from a male donor with vitiligo.

J is TRBJ1-1 and V is TRBV11-3; the D gene is possibly TRBD1 (6 bases). The CDR3 spans 15 residues. In germline, CDR1 is SGHNT, CDR2 YENEEA. The V gene lost 6 bases and the J gene lost 4 bases, with 18 bases spanning the gap. The CDR3 loop is CASSPPQGVVTEAFF. DNA of the CDR3: TGTGCCAGCAGTCCACCACAGGGAGTTGTCACTGAAGCTTTCTTT.

V usage is TRBV13 and J usage is TRBJ1-1; 10 bases are a match to TRBD1. Germline V gene data show CDR1 as PRHDT and CDR2 as FYEKMQ (reference sequence). The CDR3 runs 16 residues. V dropped 8 bases and J dropped 2; count of bases not matched to a gene: 11. CDR3 DNA: TGTGCCAGCTTTGAGGAGGACAGGGGGGTAAACACTGAAGCTTTCTTT. Its protein is CASFEEDRGVNTEAFF. The full variable domain, completed using reference TRBV13 and TRBJ1-1, is AAGVIQSPRHLIKEKRETATLKCYPIPRHDTVYWYQQGPGQDPQFLISFYEKMQSDKGSIPDRFSAQQFSDYHSELNMSSLELGDSALYFCASFEEDRGVNTEAFFGQGTRLTVV.

Worth noting for this clone: Other DNA sequences in this sample translate to the same CDR3. The chain has TRBV7-2 and TRBJ2-3; D remains ambiguous. CDR1 and CDR2 from the germline V gene are SGHTA and FQGNSA. The CDR3 contains 12 residues. Trimming stripped 6 bases from V and 2 bases from J, with 6 bases between. This chain's CDR3 is CASSPSTDTQYF. CDR3 nucleotides: TGTGCCAGCAGTCCTTCCACAGATACGCAGTATTTT.

The CDR3 loop reads CASSWGTGGVGGYTF. The CDR3 DNA is TGTGCCAGCAGCTGGGGGACAGGGGGCGTAGGTGGCTACACCTTC. The chain employs TRBV5-5 and TRBJ1-2; 12 nucleotides line up with TRBD1. Germline lookup yields CDR1 SGHKS and CDR2 YYEKEE (reference sequence). V dropped 3 bases and J dropped 7; count of bases not matched to a gene: 7. The CDR3 extends over 15 amino acids.

The CDR3 loop reads CASSRDAVNTEAFF. CDR3 DNA: TGCGCCAGCAGCCGAGACGCAGTCAACACTGAAGCTTTCTTT. The gene calls are TRBV4-1 and TRBJ1-1; D remains unclear. Per the germline V gene, CDR1 is MGHRA and CDR2 is YSYEKL. V lost 4 bases, J lost 2 bases, and 11 bases lay in between. The CDR3 sequence is 14 residues long.

The V gene is TRBV19, the J gene TRBJ2-3; 7 bases line up with TRBD2. The V gene end was trimmed by 9 bases and the J gene end by 3 bases; junction bases not matched to a gene: 6. The germline gives CDR1 LNHDA, CDR2 SQIVND (reference sequence). The CDR3 has 13 residues. The CDR3 DNA is TGTGCCAGCCGGGGGAGGGCTACAGATACGCAGTATTTT. This gives the protein CASRGRATDTQYF.

The rearrangement joins TRBV4-2 to TRBJ2-7, with 8 bases identical to TRBD2. This CDR3 contains 15 residues. The ends lost 0 bases at V and 4 bases at J; junction bases unmatched: 5. CDR1 LGHNA and CDR2 YNFKEQ come from the germline V gene. The CDR3 nucleotides are TGTGCCAGCAGCCAAGAAACTAGCGGAATTTACGAGCAGTACTTC. It codes for CASSQETSGIYEQYF.

This rearrangement joins TRBV28 to TRBJ1-3; perhaps TRBD1 as D (5 bases). Germline assignment: CDR1 MDHEN and CDR2 SYDVKM. Between the trimmed V and J ends, which lost 2 bases and 1 base, there was a span of 21 bases. CDR3 size: 19 residues. The CDR3 nucleotides are TGTGCCAGCAGTTTACGTGGCAGGGACTGGGCCGGGTCTGGAAACACCATATATTTT. It encodes CASSLRGRDWAGSGNTIYF. Full variable domain (outside the CDR3, taken from reference TRBV28 and TRBJ1-3): DVKVTQSSRYLVKRTGEKVFLECVQDMDHENMFWYRQDPGLGLRLIYFSYDVKMKEKGDIPEGYSVSREKKERFSLILESASTNQTSMYLCASSLRGRDWAGSGNTIYFGEGSWLTVV.

The CDR3 DNA reads as TGTGCCAGTACTATCCGGGTTATGAACACTGAAGCTTTCTTT. Amino acids: CASTIRVMNTEAFF. V and J are TRBV19 and TRBJ1-1; D not certain. V lost 7 bases and J 0 bases, leaving 12 bases between the germline ends. Per the germline V gene, CDR1 is LNHDA and CDR2 is SQIVND (reference sequence). The CDR3 extends over 14 amino acids.

The CDR3 sequence is CASSARDSPTGANVLTF. DNA of the CDR3: TGTGCCAGCAGTGCCCGGGACAGCCCCACTGGGGCCAACGTCCTGACTTTC. The V call is TRBV25-1, the J call TRBJ2-6; TRBD1 aligns across 7 bases. In germline, CDR1 is MGHDK, CDR2 SYGVNS. V was clipped by 4 bases and J by 2 bases; unmatched bases: 8. This CDR3 spans 17 amino acids.

Here the CDR3 reads CASRPGVGYEQYF. The CDR3 bases are TGTGCCAGCAGGCCAGGGGTGGGCTACGAGCAGTACTTC. This chain connects TRBV28 to TRBJ2-7, with D tentatively TRBD1 (6 bases). V lost 6 bases to trimming and J lost 3 bases, with 12 bases between them. This CDR3 is built from 13 residues. Looked up from germline, CDR1 is MDHEN and CDR2 is SYDVKM.

The rearrangement links TRBV6-1 to TRBJ1-1; unclear D gene. CDR1 and CDR2 from the germline V gene are MNHNS and SASEGT. Trimming took off 2 bases at V and 3 bases at J, with 10 bases between the two ends. The CDR3 is 14 residues long. In DNA form, the CDR3 reads TGTGCCAGCAGTGAAACCCGACGGGACACTGAAGCTTTCTTT. This gives the protein CASSETRRDTEAFF.

The chain couples TRBV30 to TRBJ2-7; no clear D gene. The CDR3 has 14 residues. V lost 5 bases and J 0 bases, leaving 14 bases between the germline ends. Germline-derived CDR1 and CDR2 are GTSNPN and SVGIG (reference sequence). This chain's CDR3 is CAWEKFFSSYEQYF. In DNA, the CDR3 is TGTGCCTGGGAAAAGTTTTTTAGCTCCTACGAGCAGTACTTC. Full variable domain (missing parts from reference TRBV30 and TRBJ2-7): SQTIHQWPATLVQPVGSPLSLECTVEGTSNPNLYWYRQAAGRGLQLLFYSVGIGQISSEVPQNLSASRPQDRQFILSSKKLLLSDSGFYLCAWEKFFSSYEQYFGPGTRLTVT.

The CDR3 sequence: CASSPAGAYNEQFF. As DNA, the CDR3 is TGTGCCAGCAGCCCAGCGGGAGCCTACAATGAGCAGTTCTTC. V usage is TRBV7-6 and J usage is TRBJ2-1; TRBD2 matches at 8 bases. CDR3 length: 14 amino acids. V lost 5 bases, J lost 2 bases, and 2 bases stayed unmatched. Germline values: CDR1 SGHVS, CDR2 FNYEAQ.

The chain uses TRBV10-3 and TRBJ2-7; no reliable D call. The germline V and J ends were trimmed by 4 bases and 0 bases, with 4 bases remaining between them. Germline V CDR1 and CDR2: ENHRY, SYGVKD. CDR3 length: 12 amino acids. CDR3 residues: CAISASSYEQYF. DNA of the CDR3: TGTGCCATCAGTGCTAGCTCCTACGAGCAGTACTTC.

This sequence joins TRBV7-9 and TRBJ2-1, with D hard to call. CDR3 length: 12 residues. Germline V lookup: CDR1 SEHNR, CDR2 FQNEAQ (reference sequence). Trimming removed 5 bases from V and 5 bases from J, with 7 bases in between. CDR3 sequence reads: CASSTRNNEQFF. In DNA form, the CDR3 reads TGTGCCAGCAGCACGCGTAACAATGAGCAGTTCTTC.